What follows are 22 T cell receptor beta chains derived from one specimen sequenced in a study of blood T cell repertoires in COVID-19. Assay: immunoSEQ multiplex PCR; the TCRdb copy retains only in-frame clones and omits some. This table has about 300,000 clones, 70% to 90% appearing once. Sequencing input: PBMCs or T cells enriched from blood (not recorded which). Receptors were obtained from a young woman who had recovered from COVID-19.

The chain recombines TRBV30 with TRBJ2-7; D is ambiguous. Germline V gene data show CDR1 as GTSNPN and CDR2 as SVGIG (reference sequence). V lost 2 bases, J lost 0 bases, and 14 bases lay in between. CDR3 size: 15 residues. The CDR3 region has the DNA TGTGCCTGGAGTCGGCCGGCAGGCCGCTCCTACGAGCAGTACTTC. As protein: CAWSRPAGRSYEQYF.

The CDR3 DNA reads TGTGCCAGCAGTTCAATATCGGGCACTGAAGCTTTCTTT. This translates into CASSSISGTEAFF. This sequence joins TRBV6-5 and TRBJ1-1; D is unclear. The germline V gene encodes CDR1 MNHEY and CDR2 SVGAGI. V lost 4 bases and J 4 bases, leaving 10 bases between the germline ends. The CDR3 totals 13 residues.

The rearrangement joins TRBV7-6 to TRBJ1-6; maybe TRBD1 (6 bases). The CDR3 covers 15 residues. Germline CDR1 reads SGHVS; CDR2 reads FNYEAQ. The V end was cut by 5 bases, the J end by 4 bases, with 12 bases between. CDR3 region: CASSRDRNYNSPLHF. Written as DNA, the CDR3 is TGTGCCAGCAGCCGCGACAGGAATTATAATTCACCCCTCCACTTT.

The chain employs TRBV12-5 and TRBJ2-3, with 11 bases matching TRBD1. Germline V gives CDR1 LGHNT, CDR2 FRNRAP. Losses at the gene ends were 2 bases for V and 4 bases for J; bases not matched to a gene: 8. This CDR3 comprises 17 residues. The CDR3 bases are TGTGCTAGTGGTTTGCTACCGGGACAGGGGGTGGCAGATACGCAGTATTTT. This gives the protein CASGLLPGQGVADTQYF.

The chain is built from TRBV6-2 or TRBV6-3 and TRBJ2-5; 10 nucleotides align to TRBD1. Trimming took 5 bases from V and 4 from J; bases not matched to a gene: 7. Germline loops: CDR1 MNHEY, CDR2 SVGEGT. This CDR3 comprises 15 residues. CDR3 sequence (DNA): TGTGCCAGCAGTAACCACCGGGACAGGGGAGAGACCCAGTACTTC. Its translation is CASSNHRDRGETQYF.

This chain connects TRBV6-5 to TRBJ1-1; 8 bases line up with TRBD1. CDR1 is MNHEY and CDR2 is SVGAGI in the germline V gene. After removal of 5 bases from V and 4 bases from J, the junction contained 3 bases not matched to a gene. CDR3 length: 13 amino acids. CDR3 coding DNA: TGTGCCAGCAGTAGAACAGGGGGCACTGAAGCTTTCTTT. This translates into CASSRTGGTEAFF.

The CDR3 nucleotides are TGCGCCAGCATGAGAGGGGGGACAGGGATTGAGGCCCTCCACTTT. This translates into CASMRGGTGIEALHF. This sequence joins TRBV5-1 and TRBJ1-6, with 9 bases matching TRBD1. In germline, CDR1 is SGHRS, CDR2 YFSETQ. Trimming at V came to 6 bases and at J to 14 bases, leaving 15 bases not matched to a gene. The CDR3 extends over 15 amino acids. Based on the CDR3 plus reference TRBV5-1 and TRBJ1-6, the full variable domain is KAGVTQTPRYLIKTRGQQVTLSCSPISGHRSVSWYQQTPGQGLQFLFEYFSETQRNKGNFPGRFSGRQFSNSRSEMNVSTLELGDSALYLCASMRGGTGIEALHFGNGTRLTVT.

This clone is a singleton in its sample. The chain links TRBV7-2 to TRBJ2-3; possible D gene TRBD2, 5 bases. The CDR3 totals 12 residues. Germline values: CDR1 SGHTA, CDR2 FQGNSA. Trimming pared 4 bases from V and 6 bases from J, leaving 8 bases between. CDR3 DNA: TGTGCCAGCAGCTCGGGGTGGGATACGCAGTATTTT. Residues: CASSSGWDTQYF.

The V and J genes are TRBV6-4 and TRBJ1-5; no definite D call. CDR3 length: 13 residues. The V end lost 5 bases, the J end lost 3 bases, and 8 bases lay between the germline ends. Germline CDR1 MRHNA, CDR2 SNTAGT. The CDR3 DNA sequence: TGTGCCAGCAGTAGAGAGGACAATCAGCCCCAGCATTTT. Residues: CASSREDNQPQHF.

The sample holds a few counts of this clone. The chain couples TRBV19 to TRBJ1-3, with TRBD1 as a possible D gene (5 bases). The length of the CDR3 is 14 residues. Germline V gene lookup returns CDR1 LNHDA and CDR2 SQIVND (reference sequence). With 8 bases removed from V and 4 bases from J, the gap between germline ends came to 15 bases. CDR3 sequence (DNA): TGTGCCAGTCTACCAGGGCCTGGCGGAAACACCATATATTTT. Its protein is CASLPGPGGNTIYF.

The rearrangement uses TRBV7-9 and TRBJ1-3, with 7 nucleotides matching TRBD1. The V gene end was trimmed by 4 bases and the J gene end by 0 bases; junction bases not matched to a gene: 12. Germline V gene data show CDR1 as SEHNR and CDR2 as FQNEAQ (reference sequence). The CDR3 has 18 residues. The CDR3 DNA sequence: TGTGCCAGCAGCTCCTCCGGGACAGCTACAACCTCTGGAAACACCATATATTTT. This encodes CASSSSGTATTSGNTIYF.

The CDR3 DNA is TGTGCCAGCAGCTTAGACAACAGGAACACTGAAGCTTTCTTT. Amino acid sequence: CASSLDNRNTEAFF. The chain combines TRBV7-2 with TRBJ1-1; no reliable D call. CDR1 and CDR2 (germline): SGHTA, FQGNSA. Trimming pared 1 base from V and 1 base from J, leaving 7 bases between. This CDR3 has 14 amino acids.

Only one count was recorded for this clone. The chain uses TRBV15 and TRBJ1-4; weak D call: TRBD1 (5 bases). Germline-derived CDR1 and CDR2 are LNHNV and YYDKDF (reference sequence). Trimming took 0 bases from V and 3 from J, leaving 11 bases between them. The CDR3 sequence is 16 residues long. The CDR3 reads CATSRDFSGANEKLFF. CDR3 sequence (DNA): TGTGCCACCAGCAGAGACTTTTCGGGGGCTAATGAAAAACTGTTTTTT.

CDR3: CASGGLAGGSPGDTQYF. Here the CDR3 DNA reads TGTGCCAGCGGGGGACTAGCGGGGGGTTCCCCCGGGGATACGCAGTATTTT. V and J are TRBV9 and TRBJ2-3; 15 nucleotides align to TRBD2. The V gene end was trimmed by 7 bases and the J gene end by 6 bases; junction bases not matched to a gene: 12. This CDR3 is 17 amino acids long. Germline CDR1 is SGDLS and CDR2 is YYNGEE. Filled out from reference TRBV9 and TRBJ2-3, the complete variable domain reads DSGVTQTPKHLITATGQRVTLRCSPRSGDLSVYWYQQSLDQGLQFLIQYYNGEERAKGNILERFSAQQFPDLHSELNLSSLELGDSALYFCASGGLAGGSPGDTQYFGPGTRLTVL.

The chain combines TRBV25-1 with TRBJ2-1, with TRBD1 matching 11 bases. The germline CDR1 and CDR2 sequences are MGHDK and SYGVNS. This CDR3 comprises 18 residues. V trimming: 4 bases; J trimming: 8 bases; junction bases outside the gene matches: 16. The CDR3 DNA reads TGTGCCAGCAGTGCATTCCCCGGGACAGGGGGTTCGGACGATGAGCAGTTCTTC. This encodes CASSAFPGTGGSDDEQFF.

This clone was seen only a few times. This chain connects TRBV5-1 to TRBJ1-1; D remains unclear. This CDR3 is 13 amino acids long. Per germline, CDR1 SGHRS and CDR2 YFSETQ. The V end lost 4 bases, the J end lost 3 bases, and 10 bases lay between the germline ends. CDR3 amino acids: CASSPGWDTEAFF. DNA of the CDR3: TGCGCCAGCAGCCCGGGTTGGGACACTGAAGCTTTCTTT.

The genes are TRBV11-3 and TRBJ2-7; 8 bases align to TRBD2. The germline CDR1 and CDR2 sequences are SGHNT and YENEEA. After removal of 4 bases from V and 0 bases from J, the junction contained 2 bases not matched to a gene. This CDR3 has 14 residues. The CDR3 loop is CASSSGGSSYEQYF. CDR3 nucleotide sequence: TGTGCCAGCAGCTCGGGGGGGAGCTCCTACGAGCAGTACTTC.

The V gene is TRBV7-4, the J gene TRBJ2-7, with 11 bases that match TRBD1. Germline V gives CDR1 SGHVT, CDR2 SQSDAQ. The junction had 3 bases not matched to a gene; V was cut back by 11 bases and J by 0 bases. This CDR3 is built from 13 residues. The CDR3 DNA reads as TGTGCCCTGGACAGGGGGCACTCCTACGAGCAGTACTTC. This encodes CALDRGHSYEQYF.

The table lists this clone with a few counts. The genes are TRBV15 and TRBJ1-2; maybe TRBD1 (5 bases). Trimming cost V 2 bases and J 1 base, with 14 bases left between them. CDR1 is LNHNV and CDR2 is YYDKDF in the germline V gene (reference sequence). The CDR3 consists of 16 residues. The CDR3 region is CATSRRSKTDNYGYTF. As DNA, the CDR3 is TGTGCCACCAGCAGACGATCTAAGACAGATAACTATGGCTACACCTTC.

The chain joins TRBV12-3 or TRBV12-4 to TRBJ2-5; the match to TRBD2 covers 7 bases. The CDR3 covers 10 residues. The J segment lost 7 bases and the V segment lost 8 bases, leaving 1 base of the junction unmatched. CDR3 coding DNA: TGTGCCAGCTCGGGAGGGACCCAGTACTTC. Its protein product is CASSGGTQYF.

This rearrangement joins TRBV5-8 to TRBJ1-2; maybe TRBD1 (5 bases). Trimming removed 0 bases at V and 1 base at J, with 7 bases between. The germline gives CDR1 SGHTS, CDR2 YDEGEE. There are 14 residues in the CDR3. The chain's CDR3 is CASSLGDFNYGYTF. The CDR3 coding sequence is TGTGCCAGCAGCTTGGGGGACTTTAACTATGGCTACACCTTC.

This clone showed up just once. Here the CDR3 reads CASSYAGYHEQFF. The CDR3 coding sequence is TGTGCCAGCAGTTACGCAGGGTATCATGAGCAGTTCTTC. The chain combines TRBV6-2 or TRBV6-3 with TRBJ2-1; D may be TRBD1 (5 bases). Germline CDR1 MNHEY, CDR2 SVGEGT. The CDR3 extends over 13 amino acids. V dropped 2 bases and J dropped 8 bases, with 10 bases sitting between them.